These 9 T cell receptor beta chains share one sample of origin, sequenced in a study of blood T cell repertoires in COVID-19. The protocol was immunoSEQ multiplex PCR, while the TCRdb copy is restricted to in-frame clones and leaves out a portion. The sample carries approximately 210,000 clones, roughly 80% recorded once. The specimen sequenced was peripheral blood. These receptors came from a human donor in a cohort sampled during active COVID-19.

The J gene is TRBJ2-7, the V gene TRBV30; 10 bases fit TRBD2. CDR1 GTSNPN and CDR2 SVGIG come from the germline V gene (reference sequence). The V and J ends lost 0 bases and 6 bases, in that order; junction bases with no gene match: 11. This CDR3 comprises 16 residues. In nucleotides, the CDR3 is TGTGCCTGGAGTGTACGTCCACTAGCGGGAACGGGCGAGCAGTACTTC. This codes for CAWSVRPLAGTGEQYF. Full variable domain (outside the CDR3, taken from reference TRBV30 and TRBJ2-7): SQTIHQWPATLVQPVGSPLSLECTVEGTSNPNLYWYRQAAGRGLQLLFYSVGIGQISSEVPQNLSASRPQDRQFILSSKKLLLSDSGFYLCAWSVRPLAGTGEQYFGPGTRLTVT.

The chain couples TRBV9 to TRBJ2-7; D is possibly TRBD2 (5 bases). V was pared by 4 bases and J by 2 bases, with 19 bases between. Germline CDR1 SGDLS, CDR2 YYNGEE. This CDR3 spans 16 amino acids. CDR3 DNA: TGTGCCAGCAGCCCCCGCGATGAGCGGTTACCCTACGAGCAGTACTTC. This codes for CASSPRDERLPYEQYF.

This clone was recorded a few times. The rearrangement links TRBV12-3 or TRBV12-4 to TRBJ1-2; D unclear. Trimming removed 1 base from V and 4 bases from J, with 4 bases in between. The CDR3 consists of 12 residues. The CDR3 DNA reads as TGTGCCAGCAGTTTAGGAGTCTATGGCTACACCTTC. Protein sequence: CASSLGVYGYTF.

The gene calls are TRBV5-1 and TRBJ2-5; 12 nucleotides line up with TRBD2. J was trimmed by 2 bases and V by 4 bases; bases with no gene match: 6. The CDR3 totals 16 residues. Looked up from germline, CDR1 is SGHRS and CDR2 is YFSETQ. CDR3 bases: TGCGCCAGCAGCCCCACGACTAGCGGGAGTCAAGAGACCCAGTACTTC. Translated, it gives CASSPTTSGSQETQYF.

The chain carries TRBV7-9 and TRBJ1-5, with D perhaps TRBD1 (6 bases). The V and J ends lost 3 bases and 6 bases respectively, with 9 bases between them. Looked up from germline, CDR1 is SEHNR and CDR2 is FQNEAQ (reference sequence). There are 13 residues in the CDR3. For the CDR3, the DNA is TGTGCCAGCAGCTTGGGGACAACTCAGCCCCAGCATTTT. It specifies CASSLGTTQPQHF.

Points on this clone: A junction end diverges from the germline sequence, so it may reflect a read error. This sequence joins TRBV28 and TRBJ2-1; no firm D call. Germline V CDR1 and CDR2: MDHEN, SYDVKM. This CDR3 has 11 amino acids. The CDR3 nucleotides read TGTGCCAGCAGTTTATACAGTGAGCAGTTCTTC. Protein sequence: CASSLYSEQFF.

The chain uses TRBV24-1 and TRBJ1-5, with a possible D match to TRBD1 (5 bases). V was trimmed by 6 bases and J by 0 bases, leaving 8 bases between them. Germline V lookup: CDR1 KGHDR, CDR2 SFDVKD. The CDR3 has 14 residues. The CDR3 bases are TGTGCCACCAGTTGGGGGGGTAGCAATCAGCCCCAGCATTTT. Protein sequence: CATSWGGSNQPQHF.

The chain joins TRBV7-9 to TRBJ2-1, with D possibly TRBD2 on 5 matching bases. Trimming removed 0 bases from V and 5 bases from J, with 8 bases in between. Germline CDR1 reads SEHNR; CDR2 reads FQNEAQ (reference sequence). The CDR3 loop spans 14 amino acids. For the CDR3, the DNA is TGTGCCAGCAGCTTAGCGGGAGCGAACAATGAGCAGTTCTTC. Translating it yields CASSLAGANNEQFF.

V is TRBV6-2 or TRBV6-3 and J is TRBJ2-7, with D maybe TRBD1 (6 bases). V was cut by 5 bases and J by 5 bases, with 22 bases left in between. Looked up from germline, CDR1 is MNHEY and CDR2 is SVGEGT. The length of the CDR3 is 16 residues. The CDR3 sequence: CASSHSGEGRSNEQYF. The CDR3, as DNA: TGTGCCAGCAGTCATTCAGGGGAAGGCAGGTCCAACGAGCAGTACTTC.